This T cell receptor beta chain was found in a study of T cells after posttransplantation cyclophosphamide. Study findings and constraints: TRB overlap between skin or GI tissue T cells and blood was limited.

This table comes from immunoSEQ multiplex PCR, and its TCRdb copy is limited to in-frame clones, with some not included. The sample contains 15,000 to 20,000 clones, 77% of which appear only once. Busulfan-fludarabine conditioning, marrow transplant, and cyclophosphamide on days +3 and +4 were administered. Notes on this clone: Antigen specificity is unknown.

The clonotype was recovered from a female patient aged 40-49 years who received an allogeneic stem cell transplant from a related donor, was CMV-positive, and had no GVHD. Some T cells may have originated in the graft donor. This material consisted of CD8+ T cells sorted from PBMCs, taken 1,900 to 2,000 days after a stem cell transplant with posttransplant cyclophosphamide.

The CDR3 reads CASSSLERGGNGELFF. CDR3 DNA: TGTGCCAGCAGCTCCCTGGAGCGGGGGGGTAACGGGGAGCTGTTTTTT. The gene calls are TRBV7-9 and TRBJ2-2; 10 bases agree with TRBD2. Unmatched junction bases numbered 9, after V lost 4 bases and J lost 7 bases. CDR3 length equals 16 residues. In germline, CDR1 is SEHNR, CDR2 FQNEAQ (reference sequence).